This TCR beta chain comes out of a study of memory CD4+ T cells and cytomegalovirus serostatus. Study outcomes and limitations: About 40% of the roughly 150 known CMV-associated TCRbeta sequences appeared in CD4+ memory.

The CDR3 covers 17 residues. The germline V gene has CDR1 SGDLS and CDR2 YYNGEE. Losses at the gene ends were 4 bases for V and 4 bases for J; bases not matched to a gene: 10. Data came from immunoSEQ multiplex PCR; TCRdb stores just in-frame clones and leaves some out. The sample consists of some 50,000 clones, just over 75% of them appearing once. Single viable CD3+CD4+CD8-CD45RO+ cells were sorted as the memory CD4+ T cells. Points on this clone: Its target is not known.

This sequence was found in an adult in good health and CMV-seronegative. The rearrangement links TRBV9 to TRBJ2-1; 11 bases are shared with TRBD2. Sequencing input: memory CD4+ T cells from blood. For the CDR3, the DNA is TGTGCCAGCAGCCCCCCCGGGGGGACTAGCGGATACAATGAGCAGTTCTTC. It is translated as CASSPPGGTSGYNEQFF.